The 10 T cell receptor beta chains given below trace back to one sample, sequenced in a study of blood T cells in healthy people across ages. Sample-barcoded 5' priming and a J-beta primer mix drove a second PCR of roughly 6 to 12 cycles. Via MiXCR, TCRdb re-called the 5' RACE reads, giving one row per CDR3 protein. The top ten clones hold about 20% of a sample with more than 1 million distinct CDR3 sequences, roughly 45% of them seen once. The sample was blood. Every receptor here comes from an older woman in good health.

CDR3 in DNA: TGTGCCAGCAGCGTAGGGAAGGGGATCGGGCACACTGAAGCTTTCTTT. It translates to CASSVGKGIGHTEAFF. The chain couples TRBV9 to TRBJ1-1, with a tentative D call TRBD1 (5 bases). V was pared by 0 bases and J by 3 bases, with 15 bases between. The CDR3 sequence is 16 residues long. Germline lookup yields CDR1 SGDLS and CDR2 YYNGEE.

This clonotype was seen a few times. The rearrangement uses TRBV29-1 and TRBJ1-2; no clear D. Germline lookup yields CDR1 SQVTM and CDR2 ANQGSEA. The CDR3 runs to 11 residues. Trimming shortened V by 6 bases and J by 3 bases, and 8 bases separated the two germline ends. In DNA form, the CDR3 reads TGCAGCGTGTCCCGGGACTATGGCTACACCTTC. It codes for CSVSRDYGYTF.

The rearrangement joins TRBV14 to TRBJ2-4; 7 bases match TRBD1. The length of the CDR3 is 17 residues. The V and J ends lost 4 bases and 0 bases, in that order; junction bases with no gene match: 9. The germline CDR1 and CDR2 sequences are SGHDN and FVKESK. As DNA, the CDR3 is TGTGCCAGCAGCCCATCCGACAGGGTGGTAGCCAAAAACATTCAGTACTTC. Amino acid sequence: CASSPSDRVVAKNIQYF. Using reference TRBV14 and TRBJ2-4 for the parts outside the CDR3, the full variable domain is EAGVTQFPSHSVIEKGQTVTLRCDPISGHDNLYWYRRVMGKEIKFLLHFVKESKQDESGMPNNRFLAERTGGTYSTLKVQPAELEDSGVYFCASSPSDRVVAKNIQYFGAGTRLSVL.

The chain links TRBV20-1 to TRBJ2-3; 9 bases are a match to TRBD2. The CDR3 totals 15 residues. Trimming took 5 bases from V and 4 from J; bases not matched to a gene: 10. Per the germline V gene, CDR1 is DFQATT and CDR2 is SNEGSKA (reference sequence). CDR3 bases: TGCAGTGCTTTGGGACGAGCGGGAGGAGCAGATACGCAGTATTTT. Protein sequence: CSALGRAGGADTQYF.

The chain combines TRBV6-5 with TRBJ1-5; the match to TRBD1 covers 7 bases. The J segment lost 7 bases and the V segment lost 6 bases, leaving 9 bases of the junction unmatched. The CDR3 runs 14 residues. Germline CDR1 is MNHEY and CDR2 is SVGAGI. CDR3: CASRQTGIGQPQHF. The CDR3 region has the DNA TGTGCCAGCAGGCAGACAGGGATTGGCCAGCCCCAGCATTTT.

The chain uses TRBV15 and TRBJ2-7; tentatively, D is TRBD2 (5 bases). CDR3 size: 15 residues. The germline V gene encodes CDR1 LNHNV and CDR2 YYDKDF (reference sequence). The V gene lost 5 bases and the J gene lost 0 bases, with 14 bases spanning the gap. DNA for the CDR3: TGTGCCACCAGCCCCAGTCCTGGGAGCTCCTACGAGCAGTACTTC. Its protein is CATSPSPGSSYEQYF.

The chain combines TRBV20-1 with TRBJ2-1, with a weak D call TRBD2 (6 bases). CDR3 length equals 11 residues. Germline CDR1 is DFQATT and CDR2 is SNEGSKA (reference sequence). The V and J ends lost 3 bases and 10 bases respectively, with 10 bases between them. The CDR3: CSARLGGEQFF. The CDR3, as DNA: TGCAGTGCTAGGTTGGGAGGCGAGCAGTTCTTC.

This chain joins TRBV27 and TRBJ2-1, with 11 bases lining up with TRBD2. The CDR3 totals 13 residues. V shed 8 bases and J 8 bases; nucleotides not matched to a gene: 5. The germline CDR1 and CDR2 sequences are MNHEY and SMNVEV (reference sequence). CDR3 loop: CASDSSGRDEQFF. The CDR3 DNA reads as TGTGCCAGCGATAGTAGCGGGAGGGATGAGCAGTTCTTC.

The chain has TRBV20-1 and TRBJ2-4, with 7 bases matching TRBD2. The J call is uncertain, as TRBJ2-7 better fits the DNA end. Germline V gene lookup returns CDR1 DFQATT and CDR2 SNEGSKA (reference sequence). The CDR3 is 12 residues long. CDR3 loop: CSASGRISEQYF. The CDR3 DNA follows: TGCAGTGCTAGCGGGAGGATTTCCGAGCAGTACTTC.

J is TRBJ2-3 and V is TRBV10-1; 11 bases agree with TRBD2. There are 16 residues in the CDR3. With 5 bases clipped from V and 0 bases from J, the junction kept 4 bases outside the gene matches. Germline CDR1 and CDR2: WNHNN and SYGVQD (reference sequence). CDR3 in amino acids: CASSRTSGHSTDTQYF. The CDR3 nucleotides read TGCGCCAGCAGTAGGACTAGCGGGCATAGCACAGATACGCAGTATTTT.